This entry lists 17 T cell receptor beta chains sequenced from one sample in a study of esophageal squamous cell carcinoma under preoperative chemotherapy. Regarding time point: after preoperative PTX-NDP chemotherapy. TCRdb reprocessed the PCR reads with MiXCR, giving one entry per CDR3 protein. The data contain around 30,000 distinct CDR3 sequences, 52% of them singletons. The material was obtained from a patient given preoperative chemotherapy. These receptors all come from a human donor with esophageal squamous cell carcinoma. The donor label of this sample is uncertain.

The genes are TRBV19 and TRBJ2-7; 7 nucleotides line up with TRBD1. V gave up 5 bases and J gave up 1 base; unmatched junction bases: 8. CDR1 is LNHDA, CDR2 SQIVND, per germline (reference sequence). The CDR3 spans 15 residues. The chain's CDR3 is CASSARVQGSYEQYF. The CDR3 nucleotides are TGTGCCAGTAGTGCAAGGGTACAGGGGTCCTACGAGCAGTACTTC.

This chain uses TRBV7-6 with TRBJ2-1, with 8 bases aligning to TRBD2. The DNA end favors TRBJ2-7, so the J call may be wrong. The germline CDR1 and CDR2 sequences are SGHVS and FNYEAQ. This CDR3 is built from 15 residues. The CDR3 DNA is TGTGCCAGCAGCTTAAGTAGCGGGAAGGGTAATGAGCAGTACTTC. It codes for CASSLSSGKGNEQYF.

Of note for this clonotype: Germline is not matched at one junction end, which may reflect a read error. This chain connects TRBV6-1 to TRBJ2-5; D is tentatively TRBD1 or TRBD2 (5 bases each). Looked up from germline, CDR1 is MNHNS and CDR2 is SASEGT. This CDR3 spans 14 amino acids. This chain's CDR3 is CASSGLLAKNTQYF. The CDR3 nucleotides read TGTGCCAGCTCGGGGCTGTTAGCCAAAAACACTCAGTACTTT.

The rearrangement links TRBV30 to TRBJ2-1; 11 nucleotides align to TRBD1. The CDR3 loop spans 15 amino acids. The germline V gene has CDR1 GTSNPN and CDR2 SVGIG (reference sequence). The trim removed 4 bases at V and 4 bases at J, leaving 6 bases unmatched. This chain's CDR3 is CAWTFGQGAYNEQFF. In DNA form, the CDR3 reads TGTGCCTGGACCTTTGGACAGGGGGCATACAATGAGCAGTTCTTC.

This clonotype was counted between two and nine times. The chain joins TRBV20-1 to TRBJ2-5; TRBD1 matches at 7 bases. The CDR3 length is 16 residues. J was trimmed by 5 bases and V by 3 bases; bases with no gene match: 15. Germline-derived CDR1 and CDR2 are DFQATT and SNEGSKA (reference sequence). The CDR3 protein is CSASRAGTVVTETQYF. The CDR3 nucleotides read TGCAGTGCTAGCCGGGCCGGGACAGTGGTAACGGAGACCCAGTACTTC.

This clonotype is medium-sized in the sample. The chain combines TRBV7-2 with TRBJ2-5; 8 bases line up with TRBD2. Germline V gives CDR1 SGHTA, CDR2 FQGNSA. The CDR3 totals 15 residues. V dropped 3 bases and J dropped 0; count of bases not matched to a gene: 3. The CDR3 sequence: CASSLGSGDQETQYF. In DNA, the CDR3 is TGTGCCAGCAGCTTGGGTAGCGGGGACCAAGAGACCCAGTACTTC. Variable domain in full (rest from reference TRBV7-2 and TRBJ2-5): GAGVSQSPSNKVTEKGKDVELRCDPISGHTALYWYRQSLGQGLEFLIYFQGNSAPDKSGLPSDRFSAERTGGSVSTLTIQRTQQEDSAVYLCASSLGSGDQETQYFGPGTRLLVL.

As regards this clonotype: The junction does not match germline at one end; this may be a read error. V and J are TRBV11-3 and TRBJ2-4, with D maybe TRBD2 (7 bases). CDR1 is SGHNT and CDR2 is YENEEA in the germline V gene. The CDR3 totals 16 residues. In nucleotides, the CDR3 is TGTGCCAGCAGCGTAGGCGGGGGCTGTGACCAAAACACTCAGTACTTC. Its translation is CASSVGGGCDQNTQYF.

This clonotype showed up just once. The V gene is TRBV10-1, the J gene TRBJ2-3; 9 positions match TRBD2. CDR3 length equals 15 residues. Germline V gene data show CDR1 as WNHNN and CDR2 as SYGVQD (reference sequence). Trimming at V came to 8 bases and at J to 0 bases, leaving 6 bases not matched to a gene. DNA for the CDR3: TGCGCCAGCGGCATAGCGGGAGCTAGCACAGATACGCAGTATTTT. Its protein product is CASGIAGASTDTQYF.

At least ten counts were recorded for this clonotype. Being one base from a much bigger clone, this may be a read error. The chain is built from TRBV6-9 and TRBJ2-1; TRBD2 aligns across 10 bases. CDR3 length: 15 residues. The V and J ends lost 0 bases and 10 bases, in that order; junction bases with no gene match: 6. The germline CDR1 and CDR2 sequences are MNHGY and SVAAGI. This CDR3 is CASSYSERGGYEQFF. The CDR3 nucleotides read TGTGCCAGCAGTTATTCGGAGCGGGGGGGCTACGAGCAGTTCTTC.

Points on this clonotype: An end of the junction differs from the germline gene, which may be a read error. The genes are TRBV12-3 or TRBV12-4 and TRBJ2-3; 7 bases align to TRBD1. The end of the DNA fits TRBJ2-2 better, so the J call may be wrong. The CDR3 is made up of 19 amino acids. CDR3 DNA sequence: TGTGCCAGCAGTTTAGCGTCGCTTATCCGGGCTGCGAGCACAGGGGCGCTGTTTTTT. It specifies CASSLASLIRAASTGALFF.

This clonotype was seen ten or more times. With a much larger clone just one base away, this may be a read error. The V gene is TRBV24-1, the J gene TRBJ2-5; D might be TRBD1 or TRBD2, each matching 5 bases. Germline V CDR1 and CDR2: KGHDR, SFDVKD. There are 15 residues in the CDR3. With 10 bases removed from V and 11 bases from J, the gap between germline ends came to 28 bases. The CDR3 DNA sequence: TGTGCCACTAGCGACTGGGGGAAAAAGGGCCATGAGCAGTACTTC. Amino acids: CATSDWGKKGHEQYF.

As concerns this clonotype: Given the absence of the conserved phenylalanine or tryptophan at the CDR3 end, a read error is likely. It is unclear where the CDR3 begins or ends on the DNA, so no DNA is shown, and the CDR3 is as TCRdb lists it. The chain uses TRBV7-2 and TRBJ2-5; the DNA was not used to check the table's D call, TRBD2. The CDR3 numbers 15 amino acids, ends counted. Germline V CDR1 and CDR2: SGHTA, FQGNSA. The CDR3 sequence is CASSLGPLYQETQHS.

On this clonotype: One junction end does not reproduce the germline sequence, and a read error may be involved. The V gene is TRBV7-2, the J gene TRBJ2-5, with a possible D match to TRBD2 (6 bases). Germline lookup yields CDR1 SGHTA and CDR2 FQGNSA. The CDR3 consists of 16 residues. CDR3 DNA sequence: TGTGCCAGCGGGAGGCGAGGGGCCGGAGACCAAGAGACGCAGTACTTC. It is translated as CASGRRGAGDQETQYF.

This clonotype was observed many times. This chain uses TRBV7-3 with TRBJ2-5, with D hard to call. The CDR3 consists of 13 residues. Germline assignment: CDR1 SGHTA and CDR2 FQGTGA. The V and J ends lost 3 bases and 5 bases respectively, with 10 bases between them. This CDR3 reads CASSFEHLETQYF. The DNA for the CDR3 is TGTGCCAGCAGCTTCGAGCATTTGGAGACCCAGTACTTC.

Concerning this clonotype itself: One end of the junction does not line up with germline, which may come from a read error. The chain recombines TRBV7-3 with TRBJ2-3, with D perhaps TRBD2 (7 bases). This CDR3 has 17 residues. Per germline, CDR1 SGHTA and CDR2 FQGTGA. Here the CDR3 reads CASSPGTGGGAADTQYF. CDR3 DNA sequence: TGTGCCAGCAGCCCGGGGACTGGGGGGGGGGCCGCAGATACGCAGTATTTC.

Many counts were recorded for this clonotype. The rearrangement joins TRBV12-3 or TRBV12-4 to TRBJ2-4; TRBD2 agrees at 7 bases. Unmatched junction bases numbered 7, after V lost 5 bases and J lost 0 bases. CDR3 length: 16 residues. The CDR3 sequence: CASSLGGGRAKNIQYF. The DNA for the CDR3 is TGTGCCAGCAGTCTGGGCGGGGGTCGAGCCAAAAACATTCAGTACTTC.

This rearrangement joins TRBV6-8 to TRBJ2-5; tentative D call: TRBD1 (5 bases). Germline CDR1 MNHGY, CDR2 SAAAGT. This CDR3 has 14 amino acids. Deletions cut 7 bases from V and 10 bases from J, with 22 bases between. The CDR3 spells CASTGPPWSNVQYF. The CDR3 DNA sequence: TGTGCCAGCACAGGGCCGCCGTGGTCCAACGTCCAGTACTTC.